The TCR beta chain under discussion was sequenced for a study of response to subunit inactivated influenza vaccine. Remarks on this clonotype: Its specificity is unknown.

TCRdb redid the calling of the RT-PCR reads with MiXCR, one entry per CDR3 protein. Of 600,000 to 700,000 distinct CDR3 sequences in the sample, 14% were seen once. Study-wide points: Authors suggested each seasonal flu vaccination may recruit only limited numbers of new T cells.

V lost 1 base, J lost 2 bases, and 5 bases lay in between. The CDR3 extends over 13 amino acids. Per germline, CDR1 LGHNA and CDR2 YSLEER. The material sequenced was PBMCs from blood, taken 14 to 15 days before vaccination. This receptor was obtained from a man aged 50-60 years who received an inactivated influenza vaccine. The chain is built from TRBV4-3 and TRBJ2-5; D call uncertain. DNA for the CDR3: TGCGCCAGCAGCCAAGGCACACAAGAGACCCAGTACTTC. Amino acids: CASSQGTQETQYF.